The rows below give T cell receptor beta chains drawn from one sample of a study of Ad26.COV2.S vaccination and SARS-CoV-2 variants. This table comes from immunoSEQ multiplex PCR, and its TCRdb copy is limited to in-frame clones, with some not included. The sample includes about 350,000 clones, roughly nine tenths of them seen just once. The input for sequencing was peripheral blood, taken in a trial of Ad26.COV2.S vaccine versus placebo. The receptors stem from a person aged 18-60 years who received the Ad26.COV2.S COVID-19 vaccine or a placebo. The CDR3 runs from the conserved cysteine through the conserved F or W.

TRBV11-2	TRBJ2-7	CASSLAQGVGYEQYF
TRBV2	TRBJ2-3	CACKDGLSTDTQYF
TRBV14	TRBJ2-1	CASSLFRQGHSYNEQFF
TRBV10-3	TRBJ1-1	CAISRDRNENTEAFF
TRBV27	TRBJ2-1	CASRRGSGNEQFF
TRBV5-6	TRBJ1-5	CASSTWYGGISNQPQHF
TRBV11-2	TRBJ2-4	CASSLDRVDIQYF
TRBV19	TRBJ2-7	CASIDYEQYF
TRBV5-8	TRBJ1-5	CASSFWGGNQPQHF
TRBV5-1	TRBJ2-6	CASTNPGQISGANVLTF
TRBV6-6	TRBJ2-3	CASTLPSGITDTQYF
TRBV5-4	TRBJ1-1	CAGYRGENTEAFF
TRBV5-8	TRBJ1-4	CASSLGGAQNEKLFF
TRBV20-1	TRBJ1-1	CSAQGRTEAFF
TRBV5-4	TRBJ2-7	CASSLVWGEQYF
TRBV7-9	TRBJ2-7	CASSLARGGVTYEQYF
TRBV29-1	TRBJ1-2	CSVGLGTNYGYTF
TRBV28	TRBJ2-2	CASKTSGNANTGELFF
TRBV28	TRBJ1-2	CASSLTGNYGYTF
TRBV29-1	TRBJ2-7	CSGGTGDHEQYF
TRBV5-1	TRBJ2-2	CASSLSSRGNTGELFF
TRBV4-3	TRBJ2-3	CASSLAGRHTDTQYF
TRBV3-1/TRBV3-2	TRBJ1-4	CASSQEAGRTNEKLFF
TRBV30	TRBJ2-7	CAWSNRYEQYF
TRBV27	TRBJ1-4	CASSRRPNPQGTNEKLFF
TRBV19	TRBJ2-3	CASRFTDTQYF
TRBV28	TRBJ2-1	CASNGGRMPYEQFF
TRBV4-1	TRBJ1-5	CASSQVWQGNQPQHF
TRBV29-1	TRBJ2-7	CSVERGGPYEQYF
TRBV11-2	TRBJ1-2	CASSLSWTGANYGYTF
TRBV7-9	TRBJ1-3	CASSSTLSSGNTIYF
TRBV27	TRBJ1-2	CASSYITDSPYGYTF
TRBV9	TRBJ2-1	CASSVDPYRAGSYNEQFF
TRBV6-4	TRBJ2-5	CASSEGQGSETQYF
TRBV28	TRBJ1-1	CASSLWGTGGNTEAFF
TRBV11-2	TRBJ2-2	CASSLYGTPSGELFF
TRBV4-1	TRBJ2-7	CASSQDTVGLPYEQYF
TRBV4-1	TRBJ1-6	CASSQQTSKATFYNSPLHF
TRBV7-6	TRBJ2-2	CASSLVAGGTGELFF
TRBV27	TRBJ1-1	CASSPGQDFPLLTTEAFF
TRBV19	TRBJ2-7	CASSIYSSESYEQYF
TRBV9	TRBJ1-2	CASSAQGGYGYTF
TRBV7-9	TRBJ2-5	CASSLALGLQETQYF
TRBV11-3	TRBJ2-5	CASSLGTGTQETQYF
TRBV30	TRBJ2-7	CAWSVRGPRREGRSYEQYF
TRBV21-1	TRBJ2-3	CASSKARGLSGGDTQYF
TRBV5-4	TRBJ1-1	CASSHRTANIEAFF
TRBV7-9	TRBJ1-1	CASSLLHPEAFF